One T cell receptor beta chain is described in this entry. The antigen is not known. The source of the sample is a study of T cell responses to AZD1222 COVID-19 vaccine. Study-wide findings and caveats: Clonal diversity was possibly underestimated, and white British individuals and females predominated among donors. The study found Spike-specific TCR breadth and depth rose after two AZD1222 doses. Per reports, nearly half of all spike-specific TCRs target regions that are unmutated in variants.

The data were produced by immunoSEQ multiplex PCR, yet TCRdb's version contains in-frame clones alone and is incomplete. The sample lists about 130,000 clones, about 94% seen once, with approximately 0.85% in the top ten. The germline CDR1 and CDR2 sequences are MGHRA and YSYEKL. The CDR3 has 15 amino acids. Trimming pared 1 base from V and 4 bases from J, leaving 11 bases between. The source was peripheral blood, collected on day 0 of AZD1222 vaccination. The chain links TRBV4-1 to TRBJ1-3; possibly TRBD1 for D (5 bases). The receptor's source is an adult in good health. CDR3 sequence: CASSQAPGLGNTIYF. CDR3 bases: TGCGCCAGCAGCCAAGCCCCAGGGCTAGGAAACACCATATATTTT.